The clone carrying this TCR beta chain was observed a few times. This entry comes from a study of identical twins. Using its own MiXCR run on the 5' RACE reads, TCRdb lists one record per CDR3 protein. The sample consists of about 240,000 distinct CDR3 sequences, 7% to 8.5% of them appearing once. This sample also belongs to another study, concerning yellow fever vaccine responses in identical twins.

What was sequenced was CD8+ T cells sorted from blood. This TCR derives from a woman aged 18-30 years in good health.

This chain's CDR3 is CASSDLLTSGRAHEQFF. The CDR3 DNA is TGTGCCAGCAGCGACCTGCTTACTAGCGGGAGGGCACATGAGCAGTTCTTC. The rearrangement links TRBV21-1 to TRBJ2-1; the table's D call, TRBD2, was not checked against the DNA. TRBV21-1 is deemed a pseudogene. The CDR3 has 17 amino acids.